This record concerns one T cell receptor (beta chain) sequence. The antigen is unknown. CDR3 size: 18 residues. With V trimmed by 0 bases and J by 4 bases, 7 bases remained unmatched. CDR1 is ENHRY, CDR2 SYGVKD, per germline. These data originate in a study of cytomegalovirus exposure and HLA in healthy donors. General observations from the study: Data from an earlier analysis indicated that most TCR beta V segments were productive either about 87% or about 30% of the time.

PCR amplification relied on 60 Vbeta primers (plus 13 Jbeta primers). The data were produced by immunoSEQ multiplex PCR, yet TCRdb's version contains in-frame clones alone and is incomplete. The repertoire has about 200,000 clones, 82% of them found once; the top ten carry 0.075% to 0.1%. The sequence was collected from a boy under 10 years old in good health and CMV-seronegative. The sequenced sample consisted of PBMCs. The J gene is TRBJ2-5, the V gene TRBV10-3; TRBD2 matches 14 bases. The DNA of the CDR3 is TGTGCCATCAGTGAGTCCCAAGGACTAGCGGGGGGCCGAGAGACCCAGTACTTC. This codes for CAISESQGLAGGRETQYF.